Ten or more counts support the clone carrying this TCR beta chain. The blood was taken when hyperthyroidism was first diagnosed, before any ophthalmopathy symptoms showed up. The CDR3 is 17 residues long. Trimming at V came to 2 bases and at J to 7 bases, leaving 12 bases not matched to a gene. Germline V gene lookup returns CDR1 MDHEN and CDR2 SYDVKM. This entry belongs to a study of T cells in Graves' hyperthyroidism and ophthalmopathy. Amplification of TCR beta CDR3 regions was performed using RNA transcripts as template. In the first-round RT-PCR of the TCR CDR3, the HTBI primer set was used. One entry per CDR3 protein, called by TCRdb with MiXCR from the multiplex PCR reads. Of about 250,000 distinct CDR3 sequences in the sample, nearly 15% are singletons; the top ten hold 30%.

The sample taken for sequencing was blood. The origin of this receptor is a woman in her forties or fifties with Graves' hyperthyroidism that later progressed to Graves' ophthalmopathy. The J gene is TRBJ2-2, the V gene TRBV28; 8 bases are a match to TRBD2. This CDR3 reads CASSLDPRGGRHGELFF. The CDR3 DNA reads TGTGCCAGCAGTTTAGACCCCCGCGGGGGGCGGCACGGGGAGCTGTTTTTT.